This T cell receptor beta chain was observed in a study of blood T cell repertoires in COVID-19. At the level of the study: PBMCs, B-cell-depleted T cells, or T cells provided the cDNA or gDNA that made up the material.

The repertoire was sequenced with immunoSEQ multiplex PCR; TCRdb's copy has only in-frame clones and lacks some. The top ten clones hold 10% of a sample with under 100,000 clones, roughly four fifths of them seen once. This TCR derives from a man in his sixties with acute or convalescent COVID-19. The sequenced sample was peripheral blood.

CDR3 sequence reads: CASSSQGANSPLHF. The CDR3, as DNA: TGCGCCAGCAGCTCGCAGGGGGCCAATTCACCCCTCCACTTT. The chain recombines TRBV5-1 with TRBJ1-6; 8 bases map to TRBD1. The CDR3 contains 14 residues. J was trimmed by 7 bases and V by 3 bases; bases with no gene match: 3. The germline gives CDR1 SGHRS, CDR2 YFSETQ.